This entry lists 29 T cell receptor beta chains sequenced from one sample in a study of shared clonotypes between healthy human individuals. Method: immunoSEQ multiplex PCR; TCRdb's copy keeps in-frame clones and lacks some. The table has under 750,000 clones, roughly 72% seen once; the top ten hold about 1.7%. The sample was memory CD4+ T cells sorted from blood. Subset given: CD45RA-negative fraction. The origin of the receptors is a woman in her 30s in good health.

The chain links TRBV11-2 to TRBJ2-7; a possible D gene is TRBD1 (6 bases). V shed 7 bases and J shed 2 bases, with 21 bases lying between them. The CDR3 contains 16 residues. Looked up from germline, CDR1 is SGHAT and CDR2 is FQNNGV. This CDR3 reads CASKTLRGRTTYEQYF. CDR3 nucleotides: TGTGCCAGCAAGACACTCAGGGGCAGAACAACCTACGAGCAGTACTTC.

Points on this clone: A far bigger clonotype differs at one base, so this is likely a read error. At the DNA level, this CDR3 is encoded by other sequences in the same sample as well. This chain joins TRBV7-9 and TRBJ2-7; D not certain. The V end was cut by 4 bases, the J end by 0 bases, with 4 bases between. The CDR3 is made up of 12 amino acids. Germline lookup yields CDR1 SEHNR and CDR2 FQNEAQ (reference sequence). For the CDR3, the DNA is TGTGCCAGCAGCTCGAGCTCCTACGAGCAGTACTTC. Translation: CASSSSSYEQYF.

The chain carries TRBV10-1 and TRBJ2-2; 7 bases agree with TRBD2. The V gene end was trimmed by 9 bases and the J gene end by 2 bases; junction bases not matched to a gene: 6. The germline CDR1 and CDR2 sequences are WNHNN and SYGVQD (reference sequence). The CDR3 sequence is 14 residues long. CDR3: CASILARNTGELFF. The CDR3 coding sequence is TGCGCCAGTATACTAGCGCGAAACACCGGGGAGCTGTTTTTT.

This clone was found once. This chain joins TRBV6-6 and TRBJ1-1, with TRBD1 matching 7 bases. V trimming: 6 bases; J trimming: 1 base; junction bases outside the gene matches: 5. Germline CDR1 is MNHNY and CDR2 is SVGAGI (reference sequence). The CDR3 runs to 14 residues. CDR3 sequence reads: CASSSGQRNTEAFF. In DNA form, the CDR3 reads TGTGCCAGCAGCTCGGGACAGCGGAACACTGAAGCTTTCTTT.

The V gene is TRBV18, the J gene TRBJ1-1; no reliable D call. The CDR3 length is 14 residues. The V gene lost 1 base and the J gene lost 2 bases, with 8 bases spanning the gap. Germline V gene sequence: CDR1 KGHSH, CDR2 LQKENI. The CDR3 bases are TGTGCCAGCTCACCACAGGAAATAAACACTGAAGCTTTCTTT. Translation gives CASSPQEINTEAFF.

V and J are TRBV5-1 and TRBJ2-3; tentative D call: TRBD2 (5 bases). V was trimmed by 6 bases and J by 0 bases, leaving 14 bases between them. The CDR3 extends over 15 amino acids. The V gene's germline CDR1 is SGHRS and CDR2 YFSETQ. CDR3 sequence reads: CASTRDGVSTDTQYF. DNA of the CDR3: TGCGCCAGCACCCGGGATGGCGTAAGCACAGATACGCAGTATTTT.

V gene TRBV11-3 combines with J gene TRBJ2-3; weak D call: TRBD2 (5 bases). Trimming removed 0 bases from V and 4 bases from J, with 8 bases in between. CDR1 is SGHNT and CDR2 is YENEEA in the germline V gene. The CDR3 contains 14 residues. CDR3 bases: TGTGCCAGCAGCTTAGATCCAGCGGCAGATACGCAGTATTTT. Translated, it gives CASSLDPAADTQYF.

The rearrangement uses TRBV4-1 and TRBJ1-2, with D possibly TRBD1 on 5 matching bases. Germline CDR1 and CDR2: MGHRA and YSYEKL. V lost 1 base and J 4 bases, leaving 13 bases between the germline ends. The CDR3 spans 15 residues. The DNA of the CDR3 is TGCGCCAGCAGCCAAGTTGCAGGGCTTCCCTATGGCTACACCTTC. Its translation is CASSQVAGLPYGYTF.

The sample holds a few counts of this clone. The V call is TRBV10-3, the J call TRBJ1-1, with 11 bases matching TRBD1. V dropped 5 bases and J dropped 3; count of bases not matched to a gene: 8. Germline V gene sequence: CDR1 ENHRY, CDR2 SYGVKD. This CDR3 has 16 residues. The chain's CDR3 is CAISQDRGRGDTEAFF. Written as DNA, the CDR3 is TGTGCCATCAGTCAGGACAGGGGGCGAGGGGACACTGAAGCTTTCTTT.

The table lists this clone with a few counts. In nucleotides, the CDR3 is TGTGCCAGCAGCTTAGGAGGGGGAAATCAGCCCCAGCATTTT. Translation gives CASSLGGGNQPQHF. V and J are TRBV11-2 and TRBJ1-5; D possibly corresponds to TRBD1 (6 bases). Germline-derived CDR1 and CDR2 are SGHAT and FQNNGV. Trimming pared 1 base from V and 4 bases from J, leaving 8 bases between. This CDR3 is 14 amino acids long.

In regard to this clone: One junction end disagrees with the germline gene, perhaps due to a read error. This chain connects TRBV30 to TRBJ2-4; no clear D gene. Germline V lookup: CDR1 GTSNPN, CDR2 SVGIG (reference sequence). CDR3 length: 13 amino acids. The CDR3 nucleotides are TGTGCCTGGGGTGTGGGGTCGGAAAACATTCAGTACTTC. It specifies CAWGVGSENIQYF.

This clone was counted many times. The rearrangement links TRBV13 to TRBJ2-1, with 9 bases matching TRBD2. The germline gives CDR1 PRHDT, CDR2 FYEKMQ (reference sequence). The CDR3 consists of 17 residues. Losses at the gene ends were 8 bases for V and 2 bases for J; bases not matched to a gene: 13. The CDR3 protein is CASLYQGIAGAYNEQFF. As DNA, the CDR3 is TGTGCCAGCCTTTACCAGGGAATAGCGGGAGCCTACAATGAGCAGTTCTTC.

The chain joins TRBV14 to TRBJ2-2, with a tentative D call TRBD1 (6 bases). Germline V CDR1 and CDR2: SGHDN, FVKESK. Trimming left V 4 bases short and J 1 base short, with 10 bases between. The CDR3 loop spans 15 amino acids. CDR3 coding DNA: TGTGCCAGCAGCCCTATGACAGGGAACACCGGGGAGCTGTTTTTT. This encodes CASSPMTGNTGELFF.

A few counts support this clone. This CDR3 reads CASRTRQGTYSSGANVLTF. DNA for the CDR3: TGTGCCAGTAGGACGAGACAGGGTACATATTCTTCTGGGGCCAACGTCCTGACTTTC. V and J are TRBV19 and TRBJ2-6, with 7 bases aligning to TRBD1. Germline V gene sequence: CDR1 LNHDA, CDR2 SQIVND (reference sequence). J lost 1 base, V lost 6 bases, and 15 bases had no gene match. This CDR3 is 19 amino acids long.

This clone was seen many times. The CDR3 region is CATSNLGRVGYTF. For the CDR3, the DNA is TGTGCCACCAGCAACCTGGGCAGGGTCGGCTACACCTTC. The rearrangement joins TRBV15 to TRBJ1-2; a possible D gene is TRBD1 (5 bases). V was cut by 4 bases and J by 8 bases, with 14 bases left in between. The germline CDR1 and CDR2 sequences are LNHNV and YYDKDF (reference sequence). The CDR3 runs to 13 residues. The whole variable domain, remainder taken from reference TRBV15 and TRBJ1-2, is DAMVIQNPRYQVTQFGKPVTLSCSQTLNHNVMYWYQQKSSQAPKLLFHYYDKDFNNEADTPDNFQSRRPNTSFCFLDIRSPGLGDTAMYLCATSNLGRVGYTFGSGTRLTVV.

V is TRBV7-6 and J is TRBJ2-1; TRBD1 might be the D (6 bases). Germline V lookup: CDR1 SGHVS, CDR2 FNYEAQ. Trimming stripped 4 bases from V and 3 bases from J, with 16 bases between. This CDR3 spans 16 amino acids. CDR3 sequence: CASSSMGADIYNEQFF. CDR3 nucleotide sequence: TGTGCCAGCAGCTCCATGGGGGCGGATATCTACAATGAGCAGTTCTTC.

The chain is built from TRBV19 and TRBJ1-5; TRBD1 is a possible D gene (5 bases). CDR1 and CDR2 from the germline V gene are LNHDA and SQIVND (reference sequence). This CDR3 is built from 12 residues. Trimming left V 6 bases short and J 7 bases short, with 10 bases between. The CDR3 protein is CASRGVGQPQHF. CDR3 bases: TGTGCCAGTAGGGGGGTTGGACAGCCCCAGCATTTT. The variable domain in full, with the rest retrieved from reference TRBV19 and TRBJ1-5, is DGGITQSPKYLFRKEGQNVTLSCEQNLNHDAMYWYRQDPGQGLRLIYYSQIVNDFQKGDIAEGYSVSREKKESFPLTVTSAQKNPTAFYLCASRGVGQPQHFGDGTRLSIL.

This chain links TRBV7-2 with TRBJ2-7; D is undetermined. V lost 2 bases and J lost 5, with 13 bases in between. From germline, CDR1 is SGHTA and CDR2 FQGNSA. This CDR3 contains 14 residues. CDR3 nucleotide sequence: TGTGCCAGCAGCTTAAGACCGCGGACCAACGAGCAGTACTTC. As protein: CASSLRPRTNEQYF.

This clone was counted at least ten times. The V and J genes are TRBV28 and TRBJ2-1; TRBD2 matches 7 bases. Germline V gene lookup returns CDR1 MDHEN and CDR2 SYDVKM. With 4 bases clipped from V and 5 bases from J, the junction kept 17 bases outside the gene matches. This CDR3 is built from 18 residues. Here the CDR3 reads CASSSRLKPGGLDNEQFF. For the CDR3, the DNA is TGTGCCAGCAGTTCTCGACTCAAGCCGGGAGGTCTCGACAATGAGCAGTTCTTC.

The rearrangement uses TRBV6-1 and TRBJ2-7; D may be TRBD2 (5 bases). Per germline, CDR1 MNHNS and CDR2 SASEGT. Trimming shortened V by 5 bases and J by 9 bases, and 20 bases separated the two germline ends. The CDR3 contains 14 residues. CDR3: CASSTRGLLTRQYF. As DNA, the CDR3 is TGTGCCAGCAGTACTCGCGGACTGCTTACGAGGCAGTACTTC.

As regards this clone: Other nucleotide sequences from this sample produce the same CDR3. The CDR3 DNA reads TGTGCCAGCAGCCGCCCGGGACAGAACACTGAAGCTTTCTTT. Its protein is CASSRPGQNTEAFF. The genes are TRBV7-9 and TRBJ1-1, with D tentatively TRBD1 (6 bases). The CDR3 is made up of 14 amino acids. Germline-derived CDR1 and CDR2 are SEHNR and FQNEAQ (reference sequence). Trimming stripped 5 bases from V and 1 base from J, with 11 bases between.

V is TRBV30 and J is TRBJ2-2; D might be TRBD1 (6 bases). Trimming stripped 0 bases from V and 5 bases from J, with 7 bases between. The V gene's germline CDR1 is GTSNPN and CDR2 SVGIG (reference sequence). CDR3 length: 13 residues. CDR3 coding DNA: TGTGCCTGGAGTGTACAGGGTACCGGGGAGCTGTTTTTT. Translated: CAWSVQGTGELFF.

V gene TRBV27 combines with J gene TRBJ2-3, with 7 bases matching TRBD1. After removal of 0 bases from V and 1 base from J, the junction contained 10 bases not matched to a gene. This CDR3 has 18 amino acids. The germline CDR1 and CDR2 sequences are MNHEY and SMNVEV (reference sequence). The CDR3: CASSLSPVTGAGTDTQYF. Here the CDR3 DNA reads TGTGCCAGCAGTTTATCCCCCGTAACAGGGGCAGGCACAGATACGCAGTATTTT.

In regard to this clone: The same CDR3 arises from other DNA sequences in this sample as well. The chain links TRBV30 to TRBJ2-3; TRBD2 might be the D (6 bases). The germline CDR1 and CDR2 sequences are GTSNPN and SVGIG (reference sequence). CDR3 length equals 14 residues. Trimming took off 3 bases at V and 0 bases at J, with 10 bases between the two ends. The CDR3 spells CAWRISGSTDTQYF. CDR3 DNA sequence: TGTGCCTGGAGGATCAGCGGGAGCACAGATACGCAGTATTTT.

The chain recombines TRBV5-6 with TRBJ2-1; the D is unclear. The CDR3 spans 13 residues. Trimming shortened V by 4 bases and J by 3 bases, and 8 bases separated the two germline ends. Germline CDR1 SGHDT, CDR2 YYEEEE. CDR3 sequence reads: CASSLNFYNEQFF. As DNA, the CDR3 is TGTGCCAGCAGCCTGAACTTCTACAATGAGCAGTTCTTC.

This clone showed up just once. V usage is TRBV30 and J usage is TRBJ2-2; no clear D gene. The CDR3 runs to 12 residues. CDR1 and CDR2 (germline): GTSNPN, SVGIG (reference sequence). With 2 bases removed from V and 2 bases from J, the gap between germline ends came to 3 bases. In DNA, the CDR3 is TGTGCCTGGAGTATCAACACCGGGGAGCTGTTTTTT. This gives the protein CAWSINTGELFF.

The V call is TRBV4-1, the J call TRBJ1-1; a possible D gene is TRBD1 (6 bases). Trimming cost V 1 base and J 6 bases, with 21 bases left between them. The CDR3 loop spans 17 amino acids. Germline assignment: CDR1 MGHRA and CDR2 YSYEKL. The CDR3 DNA is TGCGCCAGCAGCCAAGTTTCAGGGGTCAGTCGAGGTTCTGAAGCTTTCTTT. Protein sequence: CASSQVSGVSRGSEAFF.

The chain joins TRBV10-1 to TRBJ2-3; D unclear. Between the trimmed V and J ends, which lost 4 bases and 2 bases, there was a span of 4 bases. The CDR3 consists of 12 residues. Germline lookup yields CDR1 WNHNN and CDR2 SYGVQD (reference sequence). Here the CDR3 reads CASSGITDTQYF. Here the CDR3 DNA reads TGCGCCAGCAGTGGGATCACAGATACGCAGTATTTT.

This clone has a handful of counts. The V gene is TRBV29-1, the J gene TRBJ1-2, with D unresolved. CDR1 SQVTM and CDR2 ANQGSEA come from the germline V gene. The CDR3 is 8 residues long. The V end lost 7 bases, the J end lost 7 bases, and 4 bases lay between the germline ends. For the CDR3, the DNA is TGCAGCGCCCCTGGCTACACCTTC. Translating it yields CSAPGYTF.